Included here is one T cell receptor (beta chain) sequence, with context. The antigen is not known. Trimming removed 0 bases from V and 8 bases from J, with 7 bases in between. Germline V gene lookup returns CDR1 MGHRA and CDR2 YSYEKL. CDR3 size: 13 residues. The entry originates in a study of identical twins. Notes on the study in general: Zero-insertion findings could be partly confounded by invariant cells (MAIT and iNKT cells).

Unique molecular identifiers were in the cDNA, with template-switch universal primer binding. TCRdb independently ran MiXCR on the 5' RACE reads; one entry per CDR3 protein. This table holds about 660,000 distinct CDR3 sequences, 8.6% found once. These data are also associated with another study on yellow fever vaccine responses in identical twins.

Sequencing was done on a sample of PBMCs. This TCR derives from a woman aged 18-29 years in good health. The chain combines TRBV4-1 with TRBJ1-4, with no clear D. This CDR3 reads CASSQDLPEKLFF. In DNA, the CDR3 is TGCGCCAGCAGCCAAGATCTCCCCGAAAAACTGTTTTTT.